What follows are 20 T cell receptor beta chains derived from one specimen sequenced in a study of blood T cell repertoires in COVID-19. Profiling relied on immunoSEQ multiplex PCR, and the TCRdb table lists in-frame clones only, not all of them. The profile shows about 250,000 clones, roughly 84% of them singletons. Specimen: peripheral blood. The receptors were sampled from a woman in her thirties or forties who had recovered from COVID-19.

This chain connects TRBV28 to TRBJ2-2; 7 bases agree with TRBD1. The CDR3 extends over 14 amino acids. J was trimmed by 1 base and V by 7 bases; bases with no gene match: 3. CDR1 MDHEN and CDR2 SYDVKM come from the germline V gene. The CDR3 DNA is TGTGCCAGCAAACAGGGGCTGAACACCGGGGAGCTGTTTTTT. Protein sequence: CASKQGLNTGELFF.

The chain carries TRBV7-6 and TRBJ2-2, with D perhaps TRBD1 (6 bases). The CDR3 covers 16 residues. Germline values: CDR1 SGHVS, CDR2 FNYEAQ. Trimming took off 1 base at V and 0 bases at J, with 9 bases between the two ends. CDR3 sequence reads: CASSLDGGANTGELFF. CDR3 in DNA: TGTGCCAGCAGCTTAGATGGGGGCGCGAACACCGGGGAGCTGTTTTTT.

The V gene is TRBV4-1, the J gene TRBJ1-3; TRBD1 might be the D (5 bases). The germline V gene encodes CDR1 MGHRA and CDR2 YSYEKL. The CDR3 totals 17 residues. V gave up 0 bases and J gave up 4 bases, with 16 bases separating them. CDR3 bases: TGCGCCAGCAGCCAAGATCCCCAGGGCGGTGCAGGAAACACCATATATTTT. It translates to CASSQDPQGGAGNTIYF.

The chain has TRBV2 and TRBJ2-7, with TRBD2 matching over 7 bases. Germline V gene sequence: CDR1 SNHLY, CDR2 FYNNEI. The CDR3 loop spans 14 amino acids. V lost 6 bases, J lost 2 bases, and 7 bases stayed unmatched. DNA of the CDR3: TGTGCCAGCAGCGAGGGGAGGGAGGCCTACGAGCAGTACTTC. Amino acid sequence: CASSEGREAYEQYF.

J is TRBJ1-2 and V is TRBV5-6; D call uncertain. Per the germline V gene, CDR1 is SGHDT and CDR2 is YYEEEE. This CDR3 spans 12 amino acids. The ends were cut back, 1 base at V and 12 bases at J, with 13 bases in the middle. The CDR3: CASSLSNSWNTF. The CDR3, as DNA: TGTGCCAGCAGCTTGTCCAACAGTTGGAACACCTTC.

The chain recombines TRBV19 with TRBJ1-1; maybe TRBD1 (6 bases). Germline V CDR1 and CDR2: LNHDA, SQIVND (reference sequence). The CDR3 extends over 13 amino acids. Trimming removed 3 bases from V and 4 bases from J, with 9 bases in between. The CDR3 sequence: CASSIGRGTEAFF. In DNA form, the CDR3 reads TGTGCCAGTAGTATTGGCAGGGGCACTGAAGCTTTCTTT. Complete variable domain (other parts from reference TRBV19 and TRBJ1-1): DGGITQSPKYLFRKEGQNVTLSCEQNLNHDAMYWYRQDPGQGLRLIYYSQIVNDFQKGDIAEGYSVSREKKESFPLTVTSAQKNPTAFYLCASSIGRGTEAFFGQGTRLTVV.

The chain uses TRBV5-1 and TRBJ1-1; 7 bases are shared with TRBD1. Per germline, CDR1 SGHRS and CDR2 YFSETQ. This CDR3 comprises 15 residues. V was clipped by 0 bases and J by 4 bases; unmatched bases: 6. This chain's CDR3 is CASSLGPGGSTEAFF. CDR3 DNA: TGCGCCAGCAGCTTGGGGCCAGGGGGAAGCACTGAAGCTTTCTTT.

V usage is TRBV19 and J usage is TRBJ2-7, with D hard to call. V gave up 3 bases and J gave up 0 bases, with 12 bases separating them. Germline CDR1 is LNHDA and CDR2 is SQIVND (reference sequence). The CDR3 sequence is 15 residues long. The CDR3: CASSIAAVGSYEQYF. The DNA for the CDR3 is TGTGCCAGTAGTATTGCGGCGGTGGGCTCCTACGAGCAGTACTTC.

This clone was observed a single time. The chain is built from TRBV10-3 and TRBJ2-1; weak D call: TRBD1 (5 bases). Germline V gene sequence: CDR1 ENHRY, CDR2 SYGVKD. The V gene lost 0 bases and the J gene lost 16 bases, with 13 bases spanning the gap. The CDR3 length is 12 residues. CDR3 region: CAISESLGANFF. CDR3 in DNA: TGTGCCATCAGTGAGTCGCTAGGGGCGAACTTCTTC.

The DNA of the CDR3 is TGTGCCAGCAGCCAAGGAGGGCAGTTCTTC. This translates into CASSQGGQFF. This chain uses TRBV3-1 (or the pseudogene TRBV3-2) with TRBJ2-1; D gene ambiguous. This CDR3 has 10 residues. V was clipped by 1 base and J by 12 bases, with 4 bases between them. Germline V lookup: CDR1 LGHDT, CDR2 YNNKEL (reference sequence).

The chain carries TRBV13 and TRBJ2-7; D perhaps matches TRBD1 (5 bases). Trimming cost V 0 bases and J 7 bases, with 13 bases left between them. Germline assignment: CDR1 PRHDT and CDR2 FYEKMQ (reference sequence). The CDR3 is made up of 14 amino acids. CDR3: CASSLGRVEWEQYF. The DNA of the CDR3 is TGTGCCAGCAGCTTAGGCAGGGTTGAATGGGAGCAGTACTTC.

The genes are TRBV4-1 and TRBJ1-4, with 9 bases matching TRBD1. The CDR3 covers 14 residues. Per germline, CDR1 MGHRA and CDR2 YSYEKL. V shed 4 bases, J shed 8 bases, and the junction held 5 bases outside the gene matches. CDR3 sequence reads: CASSPGQGWEKLFF. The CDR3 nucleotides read TGCGCCAGCAGCCCGGGACAGGGTTGGGAAAAACTGTTTTTT.

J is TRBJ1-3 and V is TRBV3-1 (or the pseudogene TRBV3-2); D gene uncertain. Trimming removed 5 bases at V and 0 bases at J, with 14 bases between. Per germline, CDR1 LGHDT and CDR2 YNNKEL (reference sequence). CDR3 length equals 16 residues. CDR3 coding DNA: TGTGCCAGCAGCTCCTTAGGGAGGACCTCTGGAAACACCATATATTTT. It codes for CASSSLGRTSGNTIYF.

CDR3 sequence: CASSSSDTQYF. DNA for the CDR3: TGTGCCAGCAGTTCGTCAGATACGCAGTATTTT. The rearrangement links TRBV6-5 to TRBJ2-3; D gene ambiguous. The CDR3 runs to 11 residues. The V end was cut by 4 bases, the J end by 4 bases, with 3 bases between. Germline V gene sequence: CDR1 MNHEY, CDR2 SVGAGI.

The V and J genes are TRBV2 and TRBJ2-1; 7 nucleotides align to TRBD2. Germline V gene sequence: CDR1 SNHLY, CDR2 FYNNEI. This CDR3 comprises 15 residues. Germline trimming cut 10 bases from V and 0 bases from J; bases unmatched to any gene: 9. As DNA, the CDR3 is TGTGCCACCGGCACGACTAGCACCTCCTACAATGAGCAGTTCTTC. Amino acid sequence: CATGTTSTSYNEQFF.

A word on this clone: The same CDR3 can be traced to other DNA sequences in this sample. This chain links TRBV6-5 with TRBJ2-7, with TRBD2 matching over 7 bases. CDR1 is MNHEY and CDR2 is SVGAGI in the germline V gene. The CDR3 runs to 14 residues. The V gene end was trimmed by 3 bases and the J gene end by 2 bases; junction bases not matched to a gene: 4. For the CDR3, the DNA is TGTGCCAGCAGTTATGGTGGGGGGGCCTACGAGCAGTACTTC. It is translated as CASSYGGGAYEQYF.

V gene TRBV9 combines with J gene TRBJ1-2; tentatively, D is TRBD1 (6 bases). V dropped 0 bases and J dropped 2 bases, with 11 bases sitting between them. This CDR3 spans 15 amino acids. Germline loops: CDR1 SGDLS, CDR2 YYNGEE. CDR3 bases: TGTGCCAGCAGCGTAGCGGGGCAGGGGAACTATGGCTACACCTTC. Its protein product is CASSVAGQGNYGYTF.

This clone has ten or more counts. CDR3 sequence (DNA): TGTGCCAGCAGCTCCCAGATAGCGGGACAAGAGACCCAGTACTTC. Encoded protein: CASSSQIAGQETQYF. This chain links TRBV5-6 with TRBJ2-5; 8 bases map to TRBD2. There are 15 residues in the CDR3. V shed 3 bases and J 2 bases; nucleotides not matched to a gene: 6. The V gene's germline CDR1 is SGHDT and CDR2 YYEEEE.

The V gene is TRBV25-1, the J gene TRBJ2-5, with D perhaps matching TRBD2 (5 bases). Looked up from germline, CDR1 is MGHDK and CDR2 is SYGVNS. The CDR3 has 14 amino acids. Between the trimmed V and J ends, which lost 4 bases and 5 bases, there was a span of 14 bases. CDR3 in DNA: TGTGCCAGCAGTGCGAACTCAGGACTCGAGACCCAGTACTTC. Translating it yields CASSANSGLETQYF.

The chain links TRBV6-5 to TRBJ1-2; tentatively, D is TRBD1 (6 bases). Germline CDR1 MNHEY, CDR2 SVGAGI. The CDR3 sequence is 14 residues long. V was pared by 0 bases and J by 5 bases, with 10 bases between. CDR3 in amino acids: CASSYSGRGYGYTF. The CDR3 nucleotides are TGTGCCAGCAGTTACTCCGGCAGGGGATATGGCTACACCTTC.